This TCR beta chain comes out of a study of shared clonotypes between healthy human individuals. On sorted subsets, replicate PCRs used about 200 ng DNA, or tens of thousands of T cell genomes. The repertoire was sequenced with immunoSEQ multiplex PCR; TCRdb's copy has only in-frame clones and lacks some. The profile shows hundreds of thousands of clones, about 74% of them singletons. Naive CD4+ cells were CD45RA-selected; the remaining cells were memory. This TCR was sampled from a man aged 30 to 45 in good health. Sequenced material: memory CD4+ T cells sorted from blood. Documented subset: CD45RA-negative fraction.

Here the CDR3 reads CASSLDLLNEQFF. CDR3 DNA: TGTGCCAGCAGCTTGGACTTGCTAAATGAGCAGTTCTTC. J is TRBJ2-1 and V is TRBV5-6; D call uncertain. This CDR3 has 13 residues. V lost 0 bases and J 7 bases, leaving 8 bases between the germline ends. The V gene's germline CDR1 is SGHDT and CDR2 YYEEEE.